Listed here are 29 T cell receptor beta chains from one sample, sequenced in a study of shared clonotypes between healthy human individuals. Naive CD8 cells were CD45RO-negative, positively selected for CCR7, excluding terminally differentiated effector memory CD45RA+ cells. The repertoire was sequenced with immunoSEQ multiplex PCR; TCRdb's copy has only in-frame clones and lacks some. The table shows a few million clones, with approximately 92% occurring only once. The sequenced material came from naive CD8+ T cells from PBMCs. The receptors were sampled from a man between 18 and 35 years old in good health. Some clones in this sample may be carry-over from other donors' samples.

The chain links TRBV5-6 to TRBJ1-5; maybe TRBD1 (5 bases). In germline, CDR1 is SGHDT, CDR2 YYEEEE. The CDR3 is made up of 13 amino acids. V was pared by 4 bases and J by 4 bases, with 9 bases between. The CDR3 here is CASSPGTNQPQHF. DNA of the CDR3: TGTGCCAGCAGCCCCGGGACTAATCAGCCCCAGCATTTT.

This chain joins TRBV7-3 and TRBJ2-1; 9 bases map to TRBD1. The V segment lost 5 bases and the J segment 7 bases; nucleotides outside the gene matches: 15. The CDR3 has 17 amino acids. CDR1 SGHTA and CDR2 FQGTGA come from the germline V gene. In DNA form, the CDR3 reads TGTGCCAGCAGCCCCTCCGGACTACAGGGGGCACGAAATGAGCAGTTCTTC. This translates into CASSPSGLQGARNEQFF. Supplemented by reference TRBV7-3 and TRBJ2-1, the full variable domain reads GAGVSQTPSNKVTEKGKYVELRCDPISGHTALYWYRQSLGQGPEFLIYFQGTGAADDSGLPNDRFFAVRPEGSVSTLKIQRTERGDSAVYLCASSPSGLQGARNEQFFGPGTRLTVL.

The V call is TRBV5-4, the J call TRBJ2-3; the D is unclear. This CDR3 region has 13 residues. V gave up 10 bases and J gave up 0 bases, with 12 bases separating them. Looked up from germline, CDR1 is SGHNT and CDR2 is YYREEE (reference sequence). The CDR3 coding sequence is TGTGCCCCCCCCCGGCCTAGCACAGATACGCAGTATTTT. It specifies CAPPRPSTDTQYF. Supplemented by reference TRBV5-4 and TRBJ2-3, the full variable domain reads ETGVTQSPTHLIKTRGQQVTLRCSSQSGHNTVSWYQQALGQGPQFIFQYYREEENGRGNFPPRFSGLQFPNYSSELNVNALELDDSALYLCAPPRPSTDTQYFGPGTRLTVL.

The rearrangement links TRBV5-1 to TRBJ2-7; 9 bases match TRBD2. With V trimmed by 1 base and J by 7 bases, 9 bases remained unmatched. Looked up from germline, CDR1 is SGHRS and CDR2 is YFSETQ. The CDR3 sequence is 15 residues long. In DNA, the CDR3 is TGCGCCAGCAGCTTGTGGTCTAGCGGGACGGGGGAGCAGTACTTC. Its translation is CASSLWSSGTGEQYF.

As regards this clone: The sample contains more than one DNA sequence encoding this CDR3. The CDR3 loop is CSVRDRTYEQYF. CDR3 nucleotide sequence: TGCAGCGTCCGGGACAGAACCTACGAGCAGTACTTC. The V gene is TRBV29-1, the J gene TRBJ2-7; TRBD1 matches 7 bases. V was clipped by 6 bases and J by 2 bases; unmatched bases: 4. The germline CDR1 and CDR2 sequences are SQVTM and ANQGSEA. This CDR3 has 12 amino acids.

The CDR3 sequence: CASRGRTGAPNSYEQYF. DNA of the CDR3: TGTGCCAGCAGGGGGAGGACAGGGGCTCCTAACTCCTACGAGCAGTACTTC. J is TRBJ2-7 and V is TRBV7-3; 9 nucleotides line up with TRBD1. J gave up 0 bases and V 6 bases, and 12 bases lay outside the gene matches. Germline CDR1 SGHTA, CDR2 FQGTGA. The CDR3 has 17 residues.

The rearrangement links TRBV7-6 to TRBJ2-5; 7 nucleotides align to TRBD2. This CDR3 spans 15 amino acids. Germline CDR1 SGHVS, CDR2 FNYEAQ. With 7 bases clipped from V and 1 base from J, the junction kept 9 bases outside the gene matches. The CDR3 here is CASTLIWGGQETQYF. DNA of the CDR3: TGTGCCAGCACCCTGATCTGGGGGGGCCAAGAGACCCAGTACTTC.

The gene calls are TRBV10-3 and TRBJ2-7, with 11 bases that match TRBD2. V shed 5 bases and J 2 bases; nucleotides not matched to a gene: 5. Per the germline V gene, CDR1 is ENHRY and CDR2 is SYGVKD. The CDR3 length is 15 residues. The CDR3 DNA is TGTGCCATCAGTACCGGGACTAGCGGTACCTACGAGCAGTACTTC. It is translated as CAISTGTSGTYEQYF.

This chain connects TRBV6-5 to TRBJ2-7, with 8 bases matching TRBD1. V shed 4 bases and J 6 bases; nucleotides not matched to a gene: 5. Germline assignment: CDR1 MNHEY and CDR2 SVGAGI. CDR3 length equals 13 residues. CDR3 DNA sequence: TGTGCCAGCAGTTTAGACAGGGGAAGCGAGCAGTACTTC. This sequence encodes CASSLDRGSEQYF.

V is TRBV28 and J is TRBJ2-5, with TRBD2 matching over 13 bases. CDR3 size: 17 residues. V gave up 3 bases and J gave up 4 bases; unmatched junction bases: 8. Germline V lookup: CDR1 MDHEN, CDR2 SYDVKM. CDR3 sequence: CASSLGLAGLVGETQYF. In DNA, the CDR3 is TGTGCCAGCAGTTTGGGACTAGCGGGACTTGTAGGAGAGACCCAGTACTTC.

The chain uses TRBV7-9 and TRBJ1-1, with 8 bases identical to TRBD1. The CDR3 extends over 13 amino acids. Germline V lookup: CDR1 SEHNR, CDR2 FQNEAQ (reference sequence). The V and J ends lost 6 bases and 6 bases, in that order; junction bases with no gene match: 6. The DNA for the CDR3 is TGTGCCAGCAGGGCAGACAGGGGACCTGAAGCTTTCTTT. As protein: CASRADRGPEAFF.

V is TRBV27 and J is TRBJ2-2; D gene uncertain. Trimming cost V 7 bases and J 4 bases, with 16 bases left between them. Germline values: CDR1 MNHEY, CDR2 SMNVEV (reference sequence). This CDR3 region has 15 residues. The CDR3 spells CASTTSAEGTGELFF. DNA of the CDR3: TGTGCCAGCACCACATCGGCTGAAGGCACCGGGGAGCTGTTTTTT.

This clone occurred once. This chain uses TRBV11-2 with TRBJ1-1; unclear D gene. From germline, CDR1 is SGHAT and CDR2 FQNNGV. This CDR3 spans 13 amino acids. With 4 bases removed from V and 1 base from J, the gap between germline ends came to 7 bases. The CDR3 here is CASSSHANTEAFF. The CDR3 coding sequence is TGTGCCAGCAGCTCGCACGCGAACACTGAAGCTTTCTTT.

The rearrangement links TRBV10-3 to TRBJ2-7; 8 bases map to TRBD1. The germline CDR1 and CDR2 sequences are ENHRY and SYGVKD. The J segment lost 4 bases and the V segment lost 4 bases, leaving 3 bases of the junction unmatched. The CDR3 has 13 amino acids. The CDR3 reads CAISGRQGYEQYF. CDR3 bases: TGTGCCATCAGTGGGAGACAGGGGTACGAGCAGTACTTC.

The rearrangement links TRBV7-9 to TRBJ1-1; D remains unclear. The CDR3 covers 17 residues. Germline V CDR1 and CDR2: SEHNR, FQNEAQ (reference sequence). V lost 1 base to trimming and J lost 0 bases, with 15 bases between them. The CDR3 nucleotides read TGTGCCAGCAGCTTAGAAGGGTATTCGGTAATGAACACTGAAGCTTTCTTT. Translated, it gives CASSLEGYSVMNTEAFF.

DNA for the CDR3: TGTGCCAGCAGTGAAAGGACAGGGACCAATCAGCCCCAGCATTTT. Its protein product is CASSERTGTNQPQHF. The rearrangement uses TRBV28 and TRBJ1-5; 8 nucleotides agree with TRBD1. Germline V lookup: CDR1 MDHEN, CDR2 SYDVKM. The V and J ends lost 5 bases and 3 bases, in that order; junction bases with no gene match: 6. The CDR3 contains 15 residues. Full variable domain (outside the CDR3, taken from reference TRBV28 and TRBJ1-5): DVKVTQSSRYLVKRTGEKVFLECVQDMDHENMFWYRQDPGLGLRLIYFSYDVKMKEKGDIPEGYSVSREKKERFSLILESASTNQTSMYLCASSERTGTNQPQHFGDGTRLSIL.

The CDR3 DNA follows: TGTGCCAGCAGCGTAGGAAGTGGTTTCGGCTACGAGCAGTACTTC. Translation gives CASSVGSGFGYEQYF. The rearrangement joins TRBV9 to TRBJ2-7; D is undetermined. The CDR3 has 15 residues. The germline CDR1 and CDR2 sequences are SGDLS and YYNGEE. The V end was cut by 0 bases, the J end by 3 bases, with 13 bases between.

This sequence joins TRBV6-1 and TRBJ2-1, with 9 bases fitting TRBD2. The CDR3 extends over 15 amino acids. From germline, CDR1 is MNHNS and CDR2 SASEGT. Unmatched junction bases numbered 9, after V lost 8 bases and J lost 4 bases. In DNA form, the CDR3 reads TGTGCCAGCTGGGTTGGCGGGAGGGCGTACAATGAGCAGTTCTTC. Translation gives CASWVGGRAYNEQFF.

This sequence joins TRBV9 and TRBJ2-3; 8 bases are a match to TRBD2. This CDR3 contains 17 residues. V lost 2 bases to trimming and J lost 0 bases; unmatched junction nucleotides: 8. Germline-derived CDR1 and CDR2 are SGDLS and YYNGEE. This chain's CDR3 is CASSVTVAGRSTDTQYF. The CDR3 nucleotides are TGTGCCAGCAGCGTTACGGTAGCGGGGAGAAGCACAGATACGCAGTATTTT.

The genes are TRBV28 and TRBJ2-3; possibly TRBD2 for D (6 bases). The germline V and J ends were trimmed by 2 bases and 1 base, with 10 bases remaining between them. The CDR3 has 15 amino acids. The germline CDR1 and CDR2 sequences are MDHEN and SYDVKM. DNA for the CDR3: TGTGCCAGCAGTTTAGACGGGAGTGGCACAGATACGCAGTATTTT. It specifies CASSLDGSGTDTQYF. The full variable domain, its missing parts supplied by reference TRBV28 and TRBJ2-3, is DVKVTQSSRYLVKRTGEKVFLECVQDMDHENMFWYRQDPGLGLRLIYFSYDVKMKEKGDIPEGYSVSREKKERFSLILESASTNQTSMYLCASSLDGSGTDTQYFGPGTRLTVL.

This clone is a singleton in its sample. Here the CDR3 DNA reads TGTGCCAGCAGCTCGCGCGGGACAGGGAGGGAGACCCAGTACTTC. It codes for CASSSRGTGRETQYF. The V gene is TRBV5-6, the J gene TRBJ2-5, with 9 bases fitting TRBD1. The germline V gene encodes CDR1 SGHDT and CDR2 YYEEEE. V shed 3 bases, J shed 5 bases, and the junction held 8 bases outside the gene matches. The CDR3 consists of 15 residues.

CDR3 in amino acids: CASSYGGVEYQETQYF. Written as DNA, the CDR3 is TGTGCCAGCAGTTACGGCGGGGTAGAGTACCAAGAGACCCAGTACTTC. V usage is TRBV6-6 and J usage is TRBJ2-5, with D perhaps matching TRBD2 (6 bases). Germline CDR1 reads MNHNY; CDR2 reads SVGAGI (reference sequence). V was trimmed by 2 bases and J by 0 bases, leaving 13 bases between them. CDR3 length equals 16 residues.

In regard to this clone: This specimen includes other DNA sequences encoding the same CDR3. The CDR3 here is CASSSGYQETQYF. The CDR3 DNA is TGTGCCAGCAGCTCGGGGTACCAAGAGACCCAGTACTTC. V is TRBV7-9 and J is TRBJ2-5; the D gene is possibly TRBD2 (5 bases). Germline CDR1 is SEHNR and CDR2 is FQNEAQ (reference sequence). Trimming cost V 4 bases and J 0 bases, with 6 bases left between them. CDR3 length: 13 amino acids.

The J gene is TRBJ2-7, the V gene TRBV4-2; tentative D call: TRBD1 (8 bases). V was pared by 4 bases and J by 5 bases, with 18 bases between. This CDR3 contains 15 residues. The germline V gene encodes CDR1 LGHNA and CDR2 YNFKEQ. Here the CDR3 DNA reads TGTGCCAGCAGCCCCCTCAACAGGGGGGGTGACGAGCAGTACTTC. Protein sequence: CASSPLNRGGDEQYF.

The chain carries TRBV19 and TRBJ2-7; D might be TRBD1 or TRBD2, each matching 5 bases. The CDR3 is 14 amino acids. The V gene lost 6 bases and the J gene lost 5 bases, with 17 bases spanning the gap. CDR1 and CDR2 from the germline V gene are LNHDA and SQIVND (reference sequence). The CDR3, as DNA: TGTGCCAGTAGCACGTTCTCTGGGACGGACGAGCAGTACTTC. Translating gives CASSTFSGTDEQYF.

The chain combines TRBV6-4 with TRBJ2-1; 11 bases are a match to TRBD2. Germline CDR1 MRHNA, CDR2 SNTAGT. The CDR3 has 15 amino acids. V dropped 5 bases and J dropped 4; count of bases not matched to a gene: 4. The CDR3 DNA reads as TGTGCCAGCAGTCTAGCGGGAGGCCCTTACAATGAGCAGTTCTTC. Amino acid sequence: CASSLAGGPYNEQFF.

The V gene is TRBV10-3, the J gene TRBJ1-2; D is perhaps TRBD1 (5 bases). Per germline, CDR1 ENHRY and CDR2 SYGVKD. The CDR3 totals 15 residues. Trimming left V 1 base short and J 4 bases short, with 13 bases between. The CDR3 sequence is CAISEFMRGSYGYTF. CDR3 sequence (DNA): TGTGCCATCAGTGAGTTCATGCGGGGGTCCTATGGCTACACCTTC.

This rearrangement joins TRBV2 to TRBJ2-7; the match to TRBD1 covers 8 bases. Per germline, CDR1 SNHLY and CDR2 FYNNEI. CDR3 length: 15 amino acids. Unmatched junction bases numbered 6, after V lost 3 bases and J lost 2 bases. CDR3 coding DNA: TGTGCCAGCAGTGATAGCACAGGGGGTCCCTACGAGCAGTACTTC. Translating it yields CASSDSTGGPYEQYF.

The CDR3, as DNA: TGTGCCAGCAGCTCCAGGGGAGGGGGCAATGAGCAGTTCTTC. Amino acid sequence: CASSSRGGGNEQFF. This chain joins TRBV7-8 and TRBJ2-1; D perhaps matches TRBD2 (7 bases). From germline, CDR1 is SGHVS and CDR2 FQNEAQ. Trimming left V 4 bases short and J 6 bases short, with 13 bases between. This CDR3 is built from 14 residues.